Reported below is one T cell receptor (beta chain). Its cognate antigen is unknown. Clones were sequenced by immunoSEQ multiplex PCR, and TCRdb holds only the in-frame ones, with some missing. Here the sample spans 150,000 to 200,000 clones, roughly 80% being singletons. This entry belongs to a study of cytomegalovirus exposure and HLA in healthy donors. Study observations and caveats: The study flagged around 150 TCR beta chains as cytomegalovirus-associated.

Deletions cut 6 bases from V and 0 bases from J, with 14 bases between. This CDR3 has 15 residues. Germline V gene lookup returns CDR1 MNHEY and CDR2 SVGAGI. This TCR derives from a young woman in good health and CMV-seropositive. The sequenced material came from PBMCs. The V gene is TRBV6-5, the J gene TRBJ1-1; no clear D. The CDR3 is CASRESGRMNTEAFF. In DNA, the CDR3 is TGTGCCAGCAGAGAGTCGGGAAGGATGAACACTGAAGCTTTCTTT.